Sequencing of this TCR beta chain was carried out in a study of T cell responses to AZD1222 COVID-19 vaccine. At the level of the study: Investigators merged groups given second doses at roughly 4 or roughly 12 weeks. Overall study findings and caveats: Clonal diversity may have been underestimated, and the donors were mostly white British, with more females than males. Reportedly, nearly half the spike-specific TCRs target unmutated variant regions.

This CDR3 spans 16 amino acids. The ends lost 0 bases at V and 5 bases at J; junction bases unmatched: 5. Germline V gene lookup returns CDR1 LGHNA and CDR2 YSLEER. Points on this clone: Its antigen is unidentified.

The data were produced by immunoSEQ multiplex PCR, yet TCRdb's version contains in-frame clones alone and is incomplete. The sample carries about 180,000 clones, around 88% recorded once. Source: peripheral blood, taken on day 0 of AZD1222 vaccination. This TCR was sampled from an adult in good health. The chain uses TRBV4-3 and TRBJ2-3; 10 nucleotides match TRBD1. The CDR3 loop reads CASSQETGGSLDTQYF. CDR3 DNA: TGCGCCAGCAGCCAAGAGACAGGGGGCTCGTTAGATACGCAGTATTTT.